The sample holds many counts of the clone carrying this TCR beta chain. TCR beta CDR3 region amplification was performed from RNA transcripts. With the HTBI primer set, the TCR CDR3 went through a first round of RT-PCR. TCRdb redid the calling of the multiplex PCR reads with MiXCR, one entry per CDR3 protein. The sample holds some 460,000 distinct CDR3 sequences, 15% to 19% seen once. This sample is part of a study of T cells in Graves' hyperthyroidism and ophthalmopathy. Study background: Upon initial diagnosis and before any treatment, peripheral blood was collected.

Diagnosis rested on symptoms, serum thyroxine and TRAb, thyroid ultrasound, and orbital computed tomography. The sequenced sample consisted of blood. The sequence was obtained from a woman aged 18-29 years with Graves' hyperthyroidism.

CDR3 protein: CSAGVPRYEQYF. In nucleotides, the CDR3 is TGCAGTGCTGGGGTGCCTCGCTACGAGCAGTACTTC. The J gene is TRBJ2-7, the V gene TRBV20-1, with D hard to call. Between the trimmed V and J ends, which lost 5 bases and 3 bases, there was a span of 11 bases. There are 12 residues in the CDR3. CDR1 is DFQATT, CDR2 SNEGSKA, per germline (reference sequence).